This T cell receptor (beta chain) was captured by sequencing in a study of blood T cells in healthy people across ages. The use of a sample-barcoded 5' primer and a J-beta primer mix characterized a second PCR of about 6 to 12 cycles. From the 5' RACE reads, TCRdb called clonotypes with MiXCR, one entry per CDR3 protein. This sample has 700,000 to 950,000 distinct CDR3 sequences, with roughly 45% found just once. V was clipped by 3 bases and J by 7 bases; unmatched bases: 10. The CDR3 consists of 15 residues. CDR1 and CDR2 from the germline V gene are SQVTM and ANQGSEA. The sequenced sample consisted of blood. This chain links TRBV29-1 with TRBJ2-1; 9 bases are shared with TRBD2. The receptor comes from a woman aged 55-69 years in good health. CDR3 coding DNA: TGCAGCGTTGAGGAGGCGGGGGGGCAAATTAATGAGCAGTTCTTC. Residues: CSVEEAGGQINEQFF.